Sequencing of this T cell receptor beta chain was carried out in a study of blood T cell repertoires in COVID-19 (dated by TCRdb to the early 2020s). In terms of the full investigation: Samples from collaborators originated in the United States, Italy and Spain and spanned both the acute and convalescent phases of COVID-19. The material from the prospective study consisted of cDNA or gDNA derived from T cells, B-cell-depleted T cells, or PBMCs. Subjects who had been exposed to COVID-19, were actively infected with it, or had recovered from it provided the deeply sampled blood TCRbeta repertoires that made up the dataset. The repertoires were made available in a free public database intended to serve as a resource for research on the immune response to SARS-CoV-2. The samples were drawn from the first 160 participants of the ongoing ImmuneRACE study and from 1,254 subjects provided by 6 global collaborators. Sample metadata almost always included a de-identified subject ID, COVID-19 status, age in years and sex. Where available, HLA class I and class II types were obtained from metadata supplied by the sample provider rather than from assay-based typing.

The collaborating institutions used their own protocols to collect whole blood in K2EDTA tubes. Collaborator samples were shipped for TCRbeta analysis as frozen whole blood, isolated PBMCs, or DNA extracted from either sample type. A remark on this clone: No antigen is known for it. No base quality values were provided; no much bigger clone lies one nucleotide off.

TCRbeta CDR3 regions were amplified from genomic DNA by means of the immunoSEQ Assay, a bias-controlled multiplex PCR. On the study's bioinformatics: Within the assay, amplification of reference gene primers was used to estimate how many nucleated cells each sample contained. To quantify the absolute abundance of each unique TCRbeta CDR3 rearrangement, sequence reads were collapsed and filtered. For each sample, productive Simpson clonality was calculated as the square root of Simpson's diversity index over productive rearrangements. What TCRdb holds here is the immuneACCESS table cut down to in-frame rearrangements. Part of the clones is not present; checked against another copy, under half of the missing clones reflect an unresolved V gene, and the others are unexplained. Clone size and V and J calls were adopted from that table, with D and trimming inferred from the DNA. This sample is represented by fewer than 500,000 clones; 80% to 90% of them were singletons. 4% to 5.5% of the sample goes to the ten largest clones.

General study outcomes and caveats: Clinical and demographic metadata were provided uncurated, with the amount varying by source and participant.

CDR1 and CDR2 were assigned from the germline V gene as SGHAT and FQNNGV. Relative to germline, V is 5 bases shorter and J is 2 bases shorter, with 14 bases between their ends. The CDR3 starts with the cysteine, ends with the phenylalanine, and has 15 residues. Just CDR3 DNA is preserved here, 45 bases in frame from base 1. Sequencing was performed on peripheral blood. The V and J segments used are TRBV11-2 and TRBJ2-3; TRBD1 is a possible D gene, resting on 6 matching bases. This clonotype originated in a woman under 40 with acute or convalescent COVID-19. The encoded CDR3 is CASSLGQTSTDTQYF. The bases read TGTGCCAGCAGCCTCGGACAGACTTCCACAGATACGCAGTATTTT.